A single sample is the source of the 8 T cell receptor beta chains below, sequenced in a study of blood T cell repertoires in COVID-19. Sequencing used immunoSEQ multiplex PCR; TCRdb keeps in-frame clones, though not all of them. The sample records fewer than 350,000 clones, less than 85% being singletons. Sequenced material: PBMCs or T cells enriched from blood (not recorded which). These receptors came from a woman aged 45 to 65 who had recovered from COVID-19.

The V and J genes are TRBV5-1 and TRBJ2-3, with D possibly TRBD2 on 6 matching bases. The CDR3 consists of 13 residues. V lost 9 bases, J lost 0 bases, and 11 bases lay in between. Germline assignment: CDR1 SGHRS and CDR2 YFSETQ. CDR3 DNA sequence: TGCGCCAAGTCGGGAGAAAGCACAGATACGCAGTATTTT. This codes for CAKSGESTDTQYF.

DNA of the CDR3: TGTGCCAGCAGCTCGCCTAGCGGGGGGTACAATGAGCAGTTCTTC. Translation gives CASSSPSGGYNEQFF. The chain is built from TRBV7-9 and TRBJ2-1; TRBD2 agrees at 11 bases. The CDR3 spans 15 residues. Germline V CDR1 and CDR2: SEHNR, FQNEAQ (reference sequence). V was pared by 4 bases and J by 4 bases, with 3 bases of the junction left unmatched.

This sequence joins TRBV5-1 and TRBJ2-7; the D gene is possibly TRBD1 (6 bases). Between the trimmed V and J ends, which lost 0 bases and 2 bases, there was a span of 12 bases. This CDR3 spans 15 amino acids. Germline V CDR1 and CDR2: SGHRS, YFSETQ. The CDR3 loop is CASSLDAGATYEQYF. Here the CDR3 DNA reads TGCGCCAGCAGCTTGGACGCAGGGGCCACCTACGAGCAGTACTTC.

This chain links TRBV5-6 with TRBJ2-7; D might be TRBD1 (6 bases). Trimming pared 6 bases from V and 0 bases from J, leaving 13 bases between. CDR1 is SGHDT and CDR2 is YYEEEE in the germline V gene. The CDR3 is made up of 14 amino acids. The CDR3 sequence: CASKKDRFSYEQYF. CDR3 nucleotides: TGTGCCAGCAAAAAGGACAGATTCTCCTACGAGCAGTACTTC.

The J gene is TRBJ1-4, the V gene TRBV18; TRBD1 is a possible D gene (5 bases). Germline CDR1 reads KGHSH; CDR2 reads LQKENI. Trimming shortened V by 6 bases and J by 7 bases, and 12 bases separated the two germline ends. CDR3 size: 13 residues. CDR3 nucleotides: TGTGCCAGCTCCCCCCAGGGCTCTGAAAAACTGTTTTTT. Protein sequence: CASSPQGSEKLFF.

The chain carries TRBV28 and TRBJ2-5; D is possibly TRBD2 (6 bases). Trimming removed 6 bases from V and 3 bases from J, with 14 bases in between. This CDR3 has 14 amino acids. The germline gives CDR1 MDHEN, CDR2 SYDVKM. CDR3 coding DNA: TGTGCCAGCAGGCGGGGCTCAGGGAAAGAGACCCAGTACTTC. Translating it yields CASRRGSGKETQYF.

The gene calls are TRBV19 and TRBJ1-1; D unresolved. This CDR3 contains 12 residues. Deletions cut 5 bases from V and 4 bases from J, with 8 bases between. CDR1 LNHDA and CDR2 SQIVND come from the germline V gene (reference sequence). CDR3 sequence: CASSFQFTEAFF. CDR3 nucleotides: TGTGCCAGTAGTTTCCAGTTCACTGAAGCTTTCTTT.

The rearrangement joins TRBV4-1 to TRBJ2-7, with D tentatively TRBD2 (6 bases). Between the trimmed V and J ends, which lost 3 bases and 3 bases, there was a span of 12 bases. The CDR3 sequence is 14 residues long. CDR1 is MGHRA, CDR2 YSYEKL, per germline. The CDR3 is CASSQRDGYYEQYF. The CDR3 region has the DNA TGCGCCAGCAGCCAGCGGGACGGTTACTACGAGCAGTACTTC.